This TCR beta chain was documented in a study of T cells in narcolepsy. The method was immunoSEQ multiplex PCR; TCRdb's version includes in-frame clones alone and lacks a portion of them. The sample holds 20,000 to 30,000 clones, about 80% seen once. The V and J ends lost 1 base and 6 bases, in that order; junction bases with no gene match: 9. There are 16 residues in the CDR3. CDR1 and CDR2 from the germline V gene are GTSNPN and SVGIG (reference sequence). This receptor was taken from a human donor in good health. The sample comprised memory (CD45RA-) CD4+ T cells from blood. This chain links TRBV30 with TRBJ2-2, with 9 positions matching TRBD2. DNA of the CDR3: TGTGCCTGGAGTGGCGATAGCGGGGGTGGGGCCGGGGAGCTGTTTTTT. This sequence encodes CAWSGDSGGGAGELFF.